What follows are 28 T cell receptor beta chains derived from one specimen sequenced in a study of stem cell transplantation in POMP-related autoinflammatory disease. Sequencing used immunoSEQ multiplex PCR; TCRdb keeps in-frame clones, though not all of them. The profile covers about 1,400 clones, with about 81% appearing a single time and 25% to 30% taken by the ten largest. Material for sequencing was Tregs from PBMCs. All receptors derive from a human donor in good health.

The CDR3 is CASRDILGGNEQFF. CDR3 sequence (DNA): TGTGCCAGTAGGGACATCCTAGGGGGCAATGAGCAGTTCTTC. The chain has TRBV19 and TRBJ2-1; D is perhaps TRBD1 (6 bases). CDR1 LNHDA and CDR2 SQIVND come from the germline V gene (reference sequence). This CDR3 has 14 residues. Deletions cut 6 bases from V and 6 bases from J, with 15 bases between.

The chain is built from TRBV5-5 and TRBJ2-7; 13 positions agree with TRBD2. This CDR3 is 16 amino acids long. Germline lookup yields CDR1 SGHKS and CDR2 YYEKEE (reference sequence). V dropped 2 bases and J dropped 0; count of bases not matched to a gene: 2. For the CDR3, the DNA is TGTGCCAGCAGCTTTGGACTAGCGGGAGTCTCCTACGAGCAGTACTTC. This codes for CASSFGLAGVSYEQYF.

The rearrangement joins TRBV5-1 to TRBJ2-5, with TRBD2 matching 14 bases. The CDR3 consists of 16 residues. Germline values: CDR1 SGHRS, CDR2 YFSETQ. V trimming: 0 bases; J trimming: 8 bases; junction bases outside the gene matches: 6. CDR3 protein: CASSLAVTSGRETQYF. The DNA for the CDR3 is TGCGCCAGCAGCTTGGCTGTGACTAGCGGGAGGGAAACCCAGTACTTC.

The CDR3, as DNA: TGTGCCAGCAGCTTAGGACAGGTGCAGCCCCAGCATTTT. It translates to CASSLGQVQPQHF. The chain combines TRBV7-8 with TRBJ1-5; D is possibly TRBD1 (6 bases). Looked up from germline, CDR1 is SGHVS and CDR2 is FQNEAQ. The CDR3 is made up of 13 amino acids. The V gene lost 1 base and the J gene lost 7 bases, with 8 bases spanning the gap.

This clone was observed once. This chain links TRBV7-8 with TRBJ1-2; possibly TRBD1 for D (5 bases). This CDR3 contains 15 residues. Germline V gives CDR1 SGHVS, CDR2 FQNEAQ. With 4 bases removed from V and 4 bases from J, the gap between germline ends came to 16 bases. This CDR3 reads CASSWGTPEGYGYTF. In DNA, the CDR3 is TGTGCCAGCAGCTGGGGGACCCCTGAAGGCTATGGCTACACCTTC.

The chain couples TRBV19 to TRBJ2-7; the D call may be TRBD1 or TRBD2 (5 bases each). V lost 3 bases to trimming and J lost 6 bases, with 15 bases between them. This CDR3 has 14 amino acids. From germline, CDR1 is LNHDA and CDR2 SQIVND (reference sequence). The CDR3 sequence: CASSIGGTGGEQYF. The DNA of the CDR3 is TGTGCCAGTAGTATTGGGGGTACAGGAGGCGAGCAGTACTTC.

This chain links TRBV7-3 with TRBJ1-1; 10 nucleotides align to TRBD1. Germline CDR1 and CDR2: SGHTA and FQGTGA. Trimming removed 5 bases from V and 8 bases from J; junction bases left unmatched: 5. CDR3 length: 13 residues. CDR3 in DNA: TGTGCCAGCAGCCGCGACAGGGGGCTGGAAGCTTTCTTT. Amino acids: CASSRDRGLEAFF.

The chain combines TRBV6-6 with TRBJ1-5, with a tentative D call TRBD1 (6 bases). The CDR3 has 15 amino acids. The germline V gene encodes CDR1 MNHNY and CDR2 SVGAGI (reference sequence). V was clipped by 0 bases and J by 6 bases, with 12 bases between them. CDR3 bases: TGTGCCAGCAGTTACTCTACAGGGAACGGTCAGCCCCAGCATTTT. Protein product: CASSYSTGNGQPQHF.

The table lists this clone with a few counts. This chain joins TRBV27 and TRBJ2-1; D may be TRBD1 (6 bases). This CDR3 contains 14 residues. Trimming took off 3 bases at V and 4 bases at J, with 10 bases between the two ends. Germline V gene lookup returns CDR1 MNHEY and CDR2 SMNVEV (reference sequence). As DNA, the CDR3 is TGTGCCAGCAGTTTTCAGGGGCAATACAATGAGCAGTTCTTC. This encodes CASSFQGQYNEQFF.

The V call is TRBV18, the J call TRBJ1-4; the D gene is possibly TRBD1 (6 bases). The CDR3 is made up of 16 amino acids. V lost 5 bases and J 7 bases, leaving 20 bases between the germline ends. Germline lookup yields CDR1 KGHSH and CDR2 LQKENI. The CDR3: CASSTAGHRAGEKLFF. In DNA, the CDR3 is TGTGCCAGCTCAACCGCGGGTCACAGGGCGGGTGAAAAACTGTTTTTT.

The rearrangement uses TRBV19 and TRBJ2-7; 8 bases match TRBD2. Germline CDR1 and CDR2: LNHDA and SQIVND (reference sequence). The CDR3 totals 14 residues. The V and J ends lost 3 bases and 6 bases, in that order; junction bases with no gene match: 7. CDR3 nucleotide sequence: TGTGCCAGTAGTATGAGTAGCGGGACCAGCGAGCAGTACTTC. Protein: CASSMSSGTSEQYF.

The rearrangement joins TRBV10-3 to TRBJ2-5; 9 bases line up with TRBD1. The end of the DNA fits TRBJ2-7 better, so the J call may be wrong. Germline CDR1 and CDR2: ENHRY and SYGVKD. The CDR3 loop spans 16 amino acids. The CDR3 DNA sequence: TGTGCCATCAGTGACCGGGACAGGGTGAGTGACTACGAGCAGTACTTC. Its protein product is CAISDRDRVSDYEQYF.

The rearrangement uses TRBV27 and TRBJ2-7; 9 bases align to TRBD2. V gave up 6 bases and J gave up 1 base; unmatched junction bases: 10. Per germline, CDR1 MNHEY and CDR2 SMNVEV (reference sequence). The CDR3 runs to 16 residues. The CDR3 nucleotides are TGTGCCAGCAGCCCTAGTAGCGGGAGTCATTCCTACGAGCAGTACTTC. Its protein is CASSPSSGSHSYEQYF.

The gene calls are TRBV10-3 and TRBJ1-1, with D perhaps TRBD1 (6 bases). CDR3 length: 12 amino acids. The germline V gene encodes CDR1 ENHRY and CDR2 SYGVKD. V was clipped by 6 bases and J by 10 bases, with 15 bases between them. In DNA form, the CDR3 reads TGTGCCATCAGGGGACTTGGGACAACAGCTTTCTTT. Encoded protein: CAIRGLGTTAFF.

The chain carries TRBV18 and TRBJ2-1, with 10 bases lining up with TRBD2. The trim removed 2 bases at V and 10 bases at J, leaving 5 bases unmatched. Germline lookup yields CDR1 KGHSH and CDR2 LQKENI. The CDR3 has 14 amino acids. In DNA, the CDR3 is TGTGCCAGCTCACCAGGGCTAGCGGGAGCAGAGCAGTTCTTC. Residues: CASSPGLAGAEQFF. The full variable domain, with the rest looked up from reference TRBV18 and TRBJ2-1, is NAGVMQNPRHLVRRRGQEARLRCSPMKGHSHVYWYRQLPEEGLKFMVYLQKENIIDESGMPKERFSAEFPKEGPSILRIQQVVRGDSAAYFCASSPGLAGAEQFFGPGTRLTVL.

V usage is TRBV5-3 and J usage is TRBJ2-7; D possibly corresponds to TRBD2 (6 bases). TRBV5-3 is reported as an ORF; its role is uncertain. V lost 4 bases to trimming and J lost 0 bases, with 17 bases between them. This CDR3 has 16 amino acids. CDR3 protein: CARSASGQFTSYEQYF. CDR3 sequence (DNA): TGTGCCAGAAGCGCGAGCGGGCAATTTACCTCCTACGAGCAGTACTTC.

The chain carries TRBV19 and TRBJ1-2; a weak D match, TRBD1 (5 bases). Trimming removed 4 bases at V and 3 bases at J, with 15 bases between. The CDR3 has 15 amino acids. In germline, CDR1 is LNHDA, CDR2 SQIVND (reference sequence). The CDR3 sequence: CASSTRARGDYGYTF. The CDR3 region has the DNA TGTGCCAGTAGTACACGGGCTCGGGGGGACTATGGCTACACCTTC.

This chain links TRBV18 with TRBJ1-1; D gene uncertain. The CDR3 sequence is 11 residues long. CDR1 and CDR2 from the germline V gene are KGHSH and LQKENI. V gave up 2 bases and J gave up 8 bases, with 6 bases separating them. The CDR3 sequence is CASSPGEEAFF. For the CDR3, the DNA is TGTGCCAGCTCACCAGGGGAGGAAGCTTTCTTT. Filled out from reference TRBV18 and TRBJ1-1, the complete variable domain reads NAGVMQNPRHLVRRRGQEARLRCSPMKGHSHVYWYRQLPEEGLKFMVYLQKENIIDESGMPKERFSAEFPKEGPSILRIQQVVRGDSAAYFCASSPGEEAFFGQGTRLTVV.

This sequence joins TRBV15 and TRBJ1-2; 7 nucleotides agree with TRBD1. Per the germline V gene, CDR1 is LNHNV and CDR2 is YYDKDF (reference sequence). The junction had 6 bases not matched to a gene; V was cut back by 3 bases and J by 2 bases. The CDR3 spans 15 residues. In DNA form, the CDR3 reads TGTGCCACCAGCAGGGAAAGACAGGGAAACTATGGCTACACCTTC. The encoded protein is CATSRERQGNYGYTF.

The chain carries TRBV5-1 and TRBJ2-6; D uncertain. The CDR3 length is 16 residues. From germline, CDR1 is SGHRS and CDR2 YFSETQ. The germline V and J ends were trimmed by 7 bases and 8 bases, with 22 bases remaining between them. The CDR3 loop reads CASDNGSQSRSNVLTF. The CDR3 DNA sequence: TGCGCCAGCGATAACGGTTCACAAAGTCGGTCCAACGTCCTGACTTTC.

The V and J genes are TRBV14 and TRBJ1-4, with D possibly being TRBD1 (6 bases). Germline lookup yields CDR1 SGHDN and CDR2 FVKESK. This CDR3 contains 15 residues. Trimming removed 4 bases at V and 7 bases at J, with 16 bases between. CDR3 region: CASSPGGRQAEKLFF. The DNA of the CDR3 is TGTGCCAGCAGCCCCGGGGGCCGGCAGGCTGAAAAACTGTTTTTT.

The chain employs TRBV27 and TRBJ1-2; 7 nucleotides align to TRBD1. J gave up 7 bases and V 5 bases, and 10 bases lay outside the gene matches. CDR3 length: 14 residues. Germline V CDR1 and CDR2: MNHEY, SMNVEV (reference sequence). DNA of the CDR3: TGTGCCAGCAGTCTCCGACAGGGTCTCTCTGGCTACACCTTC. This gives the protein CASSLRQGLSGYTF.

The rearrangement links TRBV28 to TRBJ1-4; 8 bases line up with TRBD1. J gave up 6 bases and V 4 bases, and 7 bases lay outside the gene matches. The germline CDR1 and CDR2 sequences are MDHEN and SYDVKM. The length of the CDR3 is 15 residues. The CDR3 bases are TGTGCCAGCAGTTCAACCGGGACAGGAGATGAAAAACTGTTTTTT. Translating gives CASSSTGTGDEKLFF.

This chain connects TRBV6-5 to TRBJ2-7; D not resolved. Looked up from germline, CDR1 is MNHEY and CDR2 is SVGAGI. This CDR3 is 15 amino acids long. V was cut by 2 bases and J by 0 bases, with 11 bases left in between. The DNA of the CDR3 is TGTGCCAGCAGTTACGTTGGGTCCACCTCCTACGAGCAGTACTTC. Translating gives CASSYVGSTSYEQYF.

The chain uses TRBV5-1 and TRBJ2-7, with 8 bases aligning to TRBD1. After removal of 5 bases from V and 0 bases from J, the junction contained 7 bases not matched to a gene. The germline V gene has CDR1 SGHRS and CDR2 YFSETQ. The CDR3 totals 15 residues. The CDR3 region is CASRKTGVSSYEQYF. DNA of the CDR3: TGCGCCAGCAGAAAGACAGGGGTGAGCTCCTACGAGCAGTACTTC.

The chain is built from TRBV19 and TRBJ2-7; possibly TRBD1 for D (7 bases). V was trimmed by 3 bases and J by 4 bases, leaving 16 bases between them. This CDR3 has 15 amino acids. The germline V gene encodes CDR1 LNHDA and CDR2 SQIVND (reference sequence). The CDR3 DNA follows: TGTGCCAGTAGTATCTCAGGGGGGTCTTCGTACGAGCAGTACTTC. This gives the protein CASSISGGSSYEQYF.

V usage is TRBV5-1 and J usage is TRBJ1-2, with D maybe TRBD1 (6 bases). CDR3 size: 14 residues. The V and J ends lost 1 base and 2 bases respectively, with 9 bases between them. Germline loops: CDR1 SGHRS, CDR2 YFSETQ. The CDR3 region is CASSLWTDNYGYTF. The CDR3 DNA reads TGCGCCAGCAGCTTGTGGACAGACAACTATGGCTACACCTTC.

V usage is TRBV5-4 and J usage is TRBJ2-7; D is perhaps TRBD1 or TRBD2 (5 bases each). This CDR3 comprises 11 residues. Germline-derived CDR1 and CDR2 are SGHNT and YYREEE (reference sequence). V lost 7 bases and J 2 bases, leaving 7 bases between the germline ends. In DNA form, the CDR3 reads TGTGCCAGCCGAGGGGCCTACGAGCAGTACTTC. Translating gives CASRGAYEQYF.